A selection of T cell receptor beta chains follows, all from one sample in a study of shared clonotypes between healthy human individuals. TCRdb's copy holds only in-frame clones and misses some; the assay was immunoSEQ multiplex PCR. The sample has over 850,000 clones, approximately 80% seen once. Specimen: memory CD4+ T cells from PBMCs. Source of these receptors: a man between 18 and 35 years old in good health. Some clones in this sample may be carry-over from other donors' samples. Each CDR3 is given with its conserved first and last residue. A D gene is named only where the DNA matches it firmly. A clone size is listed for some rows: how often the clone was seen (once, few, many), or a class if it is expanded.

TRBJ2-3	-	TRBV7-7	-	TGTGCCAGCAGCTTAGCGTCAGGGCTCACAGATACGCAGTATTTT	CASSLASGLTDTQYF
TRBJ2-5	-	TRBV5-1	-	TGCGCCAGCAGCTTGCAAGGCAACCCCCAAGAGACCCAGTACTTC	CASSLQGNPQETQYF
TRBJ2-4	-	TRBV5-1	-	TGCGCCAGCAGCTCGCAGGGGATCAAAAACATTCAGTACTTC	CASSSQGIKNIQYF
TRBJ2-2	-	TRBV15	-	TGTGCCACCAGCATGTCACGGACAAACACCGGGGAGCTGTTTTTT	CATSMSRTNTGELFF
TRBJ2-5	many	TRBV6-1	-	TGTGCCAGCAGTGAAGCGGTCTACCTAAGCTCCCAGTACTTC	CASSEAVYLSSQYF
TRBJ2-2	-	TRBV5-1	-	TGCGCCAGCAGCTTGCCAGGGGTCGGCACCGGGGAGCTGTTTTTT	CASSLPGVGTGELFF
TRBJ2-3	once	TRBV11-2	-	TGTGCCAGCAGCTTGGGGTCTCGCACAGATACGCAGTATTTT	CASSLGSRTDTQYF
TRBJ2-2	-	TRBV11-3	TRBD1	TGTGCCAGCAGCCCCGGGACAGGGGCGAACACCGGGGAGCTGTTTTTT	CASSPGTGANTGELFF
TRBJ2-2	-	TRBV11-2	TRBD2	TGTGCCAGCAGCTTACTAGCGGGGGACCCCACCGGGGAGCTGTTTTTT	CASSLLAGDPTGELFF
TRBJ1-5	-	TRBV2	-	TGTGCCAGCACCAGGTATAGCAATCAGCCCCAGCATTTT	CASTRYSNQPQHF
TRBJ1-4	few	TRBV2	TRBD1	TGTGCCAGCAGAGGGACAGGGGGCAGGTCGGGTGAAAAACTGTTTTTT	CASRGTGGRSGEKLFF
TRBJ1-1	-	TRBV6-1	TRBD1	TGTGCCAGTGCGGGACAGGGATACACTGAAGCTTTCTTT	CASAGQGYTEAFF
TRBJ2-7	-	TRBV5-1	TRBD2	TGCGCCAGCAGCTTGGGAGGGACTAGCTCTGAGCAGTACTTC	CASSLGGTSSEQYF
TRBJ2-3	-	TRBV12-5	TRBD2	TGTGCTAGTGGTTTGACTAGCGGGAGAGCCGATACGCAGTATTTT	CASGLTSGRADTQYF
TRBJ2-5	-	TRBV4-3	-	TGCGCCAGCAGCCTCTCTAATGGGCGGGAGACCCAGTACTTC	CASSLSNGRETQYF
TRBJ1-6	-	TRBV30	TRBD1	TGTGCCTGGAGTGAGGGGACAGGGGGTTCACCCCTCCACTTT	CAWSEGTGGSPLHF
TRBJ2-3	-	TRBV6-1	-	TGTGCCAGCACCCTCCGAGGCACAGATACGCAGTATTTT	CASTLRGTDTQYF
TRBJ1-5	-	TRBV2	TRBD1	TGTGCCAGCAGCGGACAGGGACTTAGTCAGCCCCAGCATTTT	CASSGQGLSQPQHF
TRBJ2-1	-	TRBV18	-	TGTGCCAGCTCACCTAGGGCAGGGGGGAACCATGAGCAGTTCTTC	CASSPRAGGNHEQFF
TRBJ2-7	-	TRBV11-2	-	TGTGCCAGCAGCTTAGTGCGGGGGCCCTACGAGCAGTACTTC	CASSLVRGPYEQYF
TRBJ2-5	few	TRBV6-5	-	TGTGCCAGCAGTTTATCCCGGCCCGGGGAGACCCAGTACTTC	CASSLSRPGETQYF
TRBJ2-7	-	TRBV5-4	-	TGTGCCAGCAGCCGGGGCCAAGAGGGCTACGAGCAGTACTTC	CASSRGQEGYEQYF
TRBJ1-1	few	TRBV30	-	TGTGCCTGGAGTGCGGAGGAAGCTTTCTTT	CAWSAEEAFF
TRBJ2-7	-	TRBV11-2	-	TGTGCCAGCAGCCTATCCTCTTCGCAGGGAATCCACGAGCAGTACTTC	CASSLSSSQGIHEQYF
TRBJ1-4	-	TRBV28	-	TGTGCCAGCAGTTTAGTCTCCAGAATGGAAAAACTGTTTTTT	CASSLVSRMEKLFF
TRBJ1-4	-	TRBV5-1	-	TGCGCCAGCAGCTTGGCCGGGACAACTAATGAAAAACTGTTTTTT	CASSLAGTTNEKLFF
TRBJ1-5	few	TRBV9	TRBD1	TGTGCCAGCAGCGTAACAGGGGACCAGCCCCAGCATTTT	CASSVTGDQPQHF
TRBJ2-7	-	TRBV2	TRBD1	TGTGCCAGCAGCGACAGGGGCGGTGAGCAGTACTTC	CASSDRGGEQYF
TRBJ2-3	-	TRBV7-3	-	TGTGCCAGCAGCTCTGGACCCCCCGGTAGCACAGATACGCAGTATTTT	CASSSGPPGSTDTQYF
TRBJ2-7	-	TRBV6-1	TRBD2	TGTGCCAGCAGTGAAGCGACGTGGGCGGGAGGGGCGTACGAGCAGTACTTC	CASSEATWAGGAYEQYF
TRBJ1-6	-	TRBV7-3	-	TGTGCCAGCAGCTTACTATCAGGTCAGGGGAATTCACCCCTCCACTTT	CASSLLSGQGNSPLHF
TRBJ2-1	-	TRBV5-1	-	TGCGCCAGCAGCAGTTCCGGGGGACTCAATGAGCAGTTCTTC	CASSSSGGLNEQFF
TRBJ2-7	-	TRBV7-9	TRBD2	TGTGCCAGCAGCTATAGGGCCAGCGGGAGTCCCTACGAGCAGTACTTC	CASSYRASGSPYEQYF
TRBJ2-2	few	TRBV13	-	TGTGCCAGCAGCTATCGGAACACCGGGGAGCTGTTTTTT	CASSYRNTGELFF
TRBJ2-7	few	TRBV6-1	TRBD1	TGTGCCAGCAGTGAAGGAGGGGGCGCCTACGAGCAGTACTTC	CASSEGGGAYEQYF
TRBJ1-2	-	TRBV2	TRBD1	TGTGCCAGCACCGGGACAGGGGTCTCTGGCTACACCTTC	CASTGTGVSGYTF
TRBJ2-7	-	TRBV28	-	TGTGCCAGCAGTACCCCGGGTCGTTCCTACGAGCAGTACTTC	CASSTPGRSYEQYF
TRBJ1-3	-	TRBV28	-	TGTGCCAGCAGTTTAAGGGTTAACACCATATATTTT	CASSLRVNTIYF
TRBJ1-2	-	TRBV19	TRBD1	TGTGCCACCCTAGGGACAGGGGGTGTCAACTATGGCTACACCTTC	CATLGTGGVNYGYTF
TRBJ2-5	-	TRBV28	TRBD1	TGTGCCAGCAGGGAAGGGGGCATGGAAGAGACCCAGTACTTC	CASREGGMEETQYF
TRBJ2-5	once	TRBV2	-	TGTGCCAGCAGTGAAGAGGGGGGGCGGGGGGAGACCCAGTACTTC	CASSEEGGRGETQYF
TRBJ1-2	-	TRBV28	TRBD1	TGTGCCAGCAGTCCCCGGACAGGGGGCCGGGTCTATGGCTACACCTTC	CASSPRTGGRVYGYTF
TRBJ1-3	many	TRBV4-2	-	TGTGCCAGCAGCCAAGCCCACGGAAACACCATATATTTT	CASSQAHGNTIYF
TRBJ1-3	-	TRBV5-1	TRBD1	TGCGCCAGCAGCTTCACAGGGGGCACTGGAAACACCATATATTTT	CASSFTGGTGNTIYF
TRBJ2-1	-	TRBV6-6	TRBD2	TGTGCCAGCAGTCCGCGGACTAGCGGGTCCTACAATGAGCAGTTCTTC	CASSPRTSGSYNEQFF
TRBJ1-4	-	TRBV28	-	TGTGCCAGCAGTTTTCGATGGTCGTCTAATGAAAAACTGTTTTTT	CASSFRWSSNEKLFF
TRBJ1-5	-	TRBV4-2	-	TGTGCCAGCAGCCAAGAAGTAGCAGAAAGGGGGCCCCAGCATTTT	CASSQEVAERGPQHF
TRBJ1-1	-	TRBV29-1	TRBD1	TGCAGCGTGGCCGGGACAGGGACCGAAGCTTTCTTT	CSVAGTGTEAFF
TRBJ1-1	-	TRBV11-3	-	TGTGCCAGCAGCTCAAGGGCTGCGAACACTGAAGCTTTCTTT	CASSSRAANTEAFF
TRBJ2-1	-	TRBV6-6	-	TGTGCCAGCAGTTCCGACAGGTACAATGAGCAGTTCTTC	CASSSDRYNEQFF
TRBJ1-3	-	TRBV5-1	-	TGCGCCAGCAGCATCGCCCAGGCCGGGGTCCGGGGAAACACCATATATTTT	CASSIAQAGVRGNTIYF
TRBJ1-5	-	TRBV28	-	TGTGCCAGCAGTTTAACCGGGCCCAATCAGCCCCAGCATTTT	CASSLTGPNQPQHF
TRBJ1-6	-	TRBV5-1	TRBD1	TGCGCCAGCAGCTCGGACAGGGGGCAAAATTCACCCCTCCACTTT	CASSSDRGQNSPLHF
TRBJ1-1	few	TRBV7-8	-	TGTGCCAGCAGCTTAGGACAGAGGAACACTGAAGCTTTCTTT	CASSLGQRNTEAFF
TRBJ1-1	-	TRBV18	TRBD1	TGTGCCAGCTCACCTCAGGGGGCAGGTAGTACGAACACTGAAGCTTTCTTT	CASSPQGAGSTNTEAFF
TRBJ1-2	-	TRBV5-1	TRBD1	TGCGCCAGCAGCTACGGACAGGGCCCTAAAGGAATCACCTTC	CASSYGQGPKGITF
TRBJ2-7	many	TRBV7-9	TRBD2	TGTGCCAGCAGCCTTAGCGGGAGGGAGGACGAGCAGTACTTC	CASSLSGREDEQYF